This T cell receptor (beta chain) was identified during a study of blood T cell repertoires in COVID-19. The CDR3 extends over 14 amino acids. Germline CDR1 is SGHNT and CDR2 is YENEEA. The V gene end was trimmed by 3 bases and the J gene end by 6 bases; junction bases not matched to a gene: 4. Only in-frame clones appear in the TCRdb table, and some are missing; sequencing was by immunoSEQ multiplex PCR. The sample has approximately 50,000 clones, about 82% seen once. The J gene is TRBJ2-2, the V gene TRBV11-3; 7 positions match TRBD2. Sequencing was carried out using peripheral blood. The clonotype originates from a woman aged 80 or over with acute or convalescent COVID-19. The CDR3 region has the DNA TGTGCCAGCAGCTTCCTGGGGGGGGCCGGGGAGCTGTTTTTT. This codes for CASSFLGGAGELFF. Full variable domain (outside the CDR3, taken from reference TRBV11-3 and TRBJ2-2): EAGVVQSPRYKIIEKKQPVAFWCNPISGHNTLYWYLQNLGQGPELLIRYENEEAVDDSQLPKDRFSAERLKGVDSTLKIQPAELGDSAVYLCASSFLGGAGELFFGEGSRLTVL.